This T cell receptor (beta chain) was found in a study of cytomegalovirus exposure and HLA in healthy donors. The study, taken as a whole, reports: A later analysis linked a missense DCLRE1C variant to TCR beta V- and J-gene trimming. The classifier, whose performance was assessed in both the original and validation cohorts, reportedly diagnosed cytomegalovirus status with high specificity and sensitivity. Prior analysis indicated that the majority of TCR beta V segments exhibited productivity approximately 90% or approximately 30% of the time.

Only one count was recorded for this clone. Its target is unknown. This CDR3 contains 15 residues. The V gene's germline CDR1 is SGHNT and CDR2 YYREEE (reference sequence). The ends lost 2 bases at V and 6 bases at J; junction bases unmatched: 4. Donors counted as nominally healthy when sampled, yet unrecorded immune exposures were likely. The PCR employed 60 Vbeta primers together with 13 Jbeta primers. The repertoire was sequenced with immunoSEQ multiplex PCR; TCRdb's copy has only in-frame clones and lacks some. Counted here are about 160,000 clones, less than 85% occurring once; the ten biggest clones make up 4.3%.

The V and J genes are TRBV5-4 and TRBJ2-3; 12 bases are a match to TRBD2. Sequencing used PBMCs. This receptor was taken from a man aged 40-49 years in good health and CMV-seronegative. CDR3 loop: CASSFWTSGADTQYF. As DNA, the CDR3 is TGTGCCAGCAGCTTCTGGACTAGCGGGGCTGATACGCAGTATTTT.